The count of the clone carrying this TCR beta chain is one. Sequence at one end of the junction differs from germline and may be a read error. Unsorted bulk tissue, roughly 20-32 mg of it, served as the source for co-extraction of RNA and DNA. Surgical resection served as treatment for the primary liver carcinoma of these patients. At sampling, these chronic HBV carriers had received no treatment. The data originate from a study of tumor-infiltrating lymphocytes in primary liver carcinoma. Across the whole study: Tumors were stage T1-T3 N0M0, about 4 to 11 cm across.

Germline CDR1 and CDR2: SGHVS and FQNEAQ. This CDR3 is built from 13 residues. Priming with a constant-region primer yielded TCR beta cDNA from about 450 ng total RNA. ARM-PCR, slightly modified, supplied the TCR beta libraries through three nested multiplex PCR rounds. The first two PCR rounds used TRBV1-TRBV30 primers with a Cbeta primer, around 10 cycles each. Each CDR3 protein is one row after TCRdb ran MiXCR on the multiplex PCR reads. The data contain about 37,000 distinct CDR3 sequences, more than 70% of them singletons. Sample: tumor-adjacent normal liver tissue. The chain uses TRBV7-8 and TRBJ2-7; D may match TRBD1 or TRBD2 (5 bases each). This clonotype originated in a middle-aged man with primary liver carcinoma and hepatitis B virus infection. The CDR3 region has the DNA TGTGTCAGCATCCCGGGACCCGACTACGAGCAGTACTTC. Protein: CVSIPGPDYEQYF.